Following are 27 T cell receptor beta chains from one sample sequenced in a study of T cell changes during pregnancy in multiple sclerosis. Assay used: immunoSEQ multiplex PCR; TCRdb lists only in-frame clones, some missing. The data hold 30,000 or so clones, with around 92% observed a single time. The sequenced sample was CD8+ T cells from peripheral blood mononuclear cells, obtained in the second trimester of pregnancy. The receptors here all came from a female donor in good health, enrolled as a control in a pregnancy study.

This clone was detected only a few times. The rearrangement uses TRBV9 and TRBJ1-1, with 8 bases that match TRBD1. The germline gives CDR1 SGDLS, CDR2 YYNGEE. CDR3 length: 20 amino acids. V lost 1 base to trimming and J lost 1 base; unmatched junction nucleotides: 18. The CDR3 is CASSVRDRKSRGKSNTEAFF. The CDR3, as DNA: TGTGCCAGCAGCGTAAGGGACAGGAAGAGTAGGGGTAAATCGAACACTGAAGCTTTCTTT.

V is TRBV25-1 and J is TRBJ1-5; D unresolved. V was shortened by 3 bases and J by 6 bases, with 6 bases between the two germline ends. In germline, CDR1 is MGHDK, CDR2 SYGVNS. The CDR3 extends over 12 amino acids. The CDR3 region is CASSERGQPQHF. The CDR3 DNA is TGTGCCAGCAGTGAGCGGGGTCAGCCCCAGCATTTT.

The chain recombines TRBV27 with TRBJ1-1, with D unclear. The CDR3 is made up of 14 amino acids. V was cut by 2 bases and J by 0 bases, with 7 bases left in between. Germline assignment: CDR1 MNHEY and CDR2 SMNVEV (reference sequence). In nucleotides, the CDR3 is TGTGCCAGCAGTTTAGGTCAGGTGAACACTGAAGCTTTCTTT. Residues: CASSLGQVNTEAFF.

The chain couples TRBV4-3 to TRBJ2-7, with TRBD1 matching 9 bases. CDR3 length: 14 residues. V shed 4 bases, J shed 2 bases, and the junction held 3 bases outside the gene matches. Germline lookup yields CDR1 LGHNA and CDR2 YSLEER. Here the CDR3 DNA reads TGCGCCAGCAGCCCCGGGACAGGGACCTACGAGCAGTACTTC. This gives the protein CASSPGTGTYEQYF.

The chain combines TRBV27 with TRBJ1-3, with D uncertain. The V end lost 6 bases, the J end lost 0 bases, and 12 bases lay between the germline ends. CDR3 length: 15 residues. CDR1 is MNHEY and CDR2 is SMNVEV in the germline V gene (reference sequence). CDR3 in amino acids: CASRSNSFSGNTIYF. The CDR3 DNA sequence: TGTGCCAGCAGATCTAACAGCTTCTCTGGAAACACCATATATTTT.

This rearrangement joins TRBV7-8 to TRBJ2-7, with TRBD1 identical over 9 bases. J lost 1 base, V lost 6 bases, and 7 bases had no gene match. Germline CDR1 reads SGHVS; CDR2 reads FQNEAQ. This CDR3 has 15 residues. The CDR3 is CASSSPGQGSYEQYF. In DNA, the CDR3 is TGTGCCAGCAGTTCACCGGGACAGGGATCCTACGAGCAGTACTTC.

V usage is TRBV6-1 and J usage is TRBJ1-2, with a tentative D call TRBD1 (5 bases). Per germline, CDR1 MNHNS and CDR2 SASEGT. The CDR3 extends over 15 amino acids. Trimming cost V 8 bases and J 7 bases, with 23 bases left between them. This CDR3 is CASLPTTATRSGYTF. The CDR3 nucleotides are TGTGCCAGCCTCCCTACGACAGCCACCAGAAGTGGCTACACCTTC.

This clone occurred once. The genes are TRBV5-4 and TRBJ2-7, with D possibly being TRBD1 (6 bases). The CDR3 runs 14 residues. From germline, CDR1 is SGHNT and CDR2 YYREEE (reference sequence). Trimming cost V 4 bases and J 4 bases, with 15 bases left between them. The CDR3 nucleotides are TGTGCCAGCAGCCCCTCCGGGACACCTTACGAGCAGTACTTC. It translates to CASSPSGTPYEQYF.

The gene calls are TRBV4-3 and TRBJ2-7, with TRBD1 matching over 7 bases. This CDR3 comprises 14 residues. Trimming cost V 6 bases and J 4 bases; bases outside gene matches: 9. CDR1 is LGHNA, CDR2 YSLEER, per germline. The chain's CDR3 is CASSLKQGLYEQYF. The CDR3 DNA reads TGCGCCAGCAGTCTCAAACAGGGGTTATACGAGCAGTACTTC.

The chain employs TRBV4-2 and TRBJ2-3, with a possible D match to TRBD2 (6 bases). V was trimmed by 2 bases and J by 4 bases, leaving 13 bases between them. The CDR3 totals 15 residues. CDR1 and CDR2 from the germline V gene are LGHNA and YNFKEQ. Here the CDR3 reads CASSQKTSVADTQYF. CDR3 nucleotides: TGTGCCAGCAGCCAAAAGACTAGTGTCGCAGATACGCAGTATTTT.

The J gene is TRBJ1-2, the V gene TRBV6-5; no reliable D call. The CDR3 is 12 residues long. CDR1 is MNHEY, CDR2 SVGAGI, per germline. V lost 6 bases to trimming and J lost 5 bases, with 10 bases between them. Here the CDR3 reads CASRSPDYGYTF. The CDR3 coding sequence is TGTGCCAGCAGATCCCCAGATTATGGCTACACCTTC.

V and J are TRBV15 and TRBJ1-2; D gene uncertain. The CDR3 has 13 amino acids. Trimming stripped 4 bases from V and 0 bases from J, with 6 bases between. In germline, CDR1 is LNHNV, CDR2 YYDKDF (reference sequence). CDR3 sequence: CATSILSNYGYTF. CDR3 bases: TGTGCCACCAGCATATTGTCTAACTATGGCTACACCTTC.

V and J are TRBV14 and TRBJ1-2; D is uncertain. Germline V gene data show CDR1 as SGHDN and CDR2 as FVKESK. V was pared by 0 bases and J by 4 bases, with 12 bases between. CDR3 length: 15 amino acids. CDR3 sequence reads: CASSQELQRRYGYTF. In DNA form, the CDR3 reads TGTGCCAGCAGCCAAGAGTTACAGAGACGCTATGGCTACACCTTC.

This chain uses TRBV2 with TRBJ2-1, with 7 bases fitting TRBD1. Germline V gene data show CDR1 as SNHLY and CDR2 as FYNNEI. J was trimmed by 0 bases and V by 5 bases; bases with no gene match: 4. The length of the CDR3 is 15 residues. CDR3 residues: CASSPGTDSYNEQFF. The DNA of the CDR3 is TGTGCCAGCAGTCCCGGGACAGACTCCTACAATGAGCAGTTCTTC.

This rearrangement joins TRBV5-6 to TRBJ2-7, with 9 positions matching TRBD1. The CDR3 covers 14 residues. Germline V gives CDR1 SGHDT, CDR2 YYEEEE. The V gene end was trimmed by 4 bases and the J gene end by 2 bases; junction bases not matched to a gene: 4. As DNA, the CDR3 is TGTGCCAGCAGCGTAGGGGACAGGGCCTACGAGCAGTACTTC. Translated, it gives CASSVGDRAYEQYF.

The chain couples TRBV21-1 to TRBJ2-2; the table gives TRBD2 as D, unverified against the DNA. TRBV21-1 represents a pseudogene. The CDR3 spans 17 residues. DNA of the CDR3: TGTGCCAGCAGCAAAGCGGGGTCGGGGGCGAACACCGGGGAGCTGTTTTTT. Translating it yields CASSKAGSGANTGELFF.

CDR3 residues: CASSYSGGHQPQHF. Written as DNA, the CDR3 is TGTGCCAGCAGTTACTCCGGAGGCCATCAGCCCCAGCATTTT. The chain recombines TRBV6-5 with TRBJ1-5; D is unclear. Germline CDR1 is MNHEY and CDR2 is SVGAGI. V lost 0 bases and J 5 bases, leaving 8 bases between the germline ends. The CDR3 sequence is 14 residues long.

The chain joins TRBV29-1 to TRBJ2-5, with 9 bases that match TRBD1. Germline assignment: CDR1 SQVTM and CDR2 ANQGSEA. This CDR3 has 13 residues. Trimming at V came to 5 bases and at J to 5 bases, leaving 6 bases not matched to a gene. This chain's CDR3 is CSVLQGARETQYF. CDR3 nucleotide sequence: TGCAGCGTTTTACAGGGGGCAAGGGAGACCCAGTACTTC.

This clone was found once. This chain uses TRBV6-6 with TRBJ1-1; D is perhaps TRBD1 (6 bases). With 5 bases removed from V and 1 base from J, the gap between germline ends came to 17 bases. The CDR3 has 16 residues. Per germline, CDR1 MNHNY and CDR2 SVGAGI (reference sequence). CDR3 sequence: CASSPPSGTKNTEAFF. The CDR3 DNA sequence: TGTGCCAGCAGTCCCCCCTCTGGGACAAAGAACACTGAAGCTTTCTTT.

The chain links TRBV27 to TRBJ1-5; the D is unclear. CDR3 size: 12 residues. V gave up 10 bases and J gave up 3 bases, with 10 bases separating them. Germline V gives CDR1 MNHEY, CDR2 SMNVEV (reference sequence). CDR3: CAIGENNQPQHF. CDR3 sequence (DNA): TGTGCCATCGGGGAAAACAATCAGCCCCAGCATTTT.

As regards this clone: At one end the junction does not follow the germline gene, possibly because of a read error. This chain joins TRBV7-9 and TRBJ2-1; 8 nucleotides match TRBD2. Germline V gene data show CDR1 as SEHNR and CDR2 as FQNEAQ (reference sequence). This CDR3 spans 15 amino acids. Here the CDR3 DNA reads TGTGCCAGCAGCCTCAGCGGGGGCTCCAACAATGAGCAGTTCTTC. Translated: CASSLSGGSNNEQFF.

V and J are TRBV19 and TRBJ2-5; possibly TRBD2 for D (5 bases). Between the trimmed V and J ends, which lost 0 bases and 4 bases, there was a span of 18 bases. Germline V gene lookup returns CDR1 LNHDA and CDR2 SQIVND (reference sequence). The CDR3 spans 17 residues. The chain's CDR3 is CASSIDLEASPGETQYF. The DNA of the CDR3 is TGTGCCAGTAGTATAGATCTGGAGGCGTCACCCGGAGAGACCCAGTACTTC.

The chain has TRBV9 and TRBJ2-3; tentative D call: TRBD2 (6 bases). Per germline, CDR1 SGDLS and CDR2 YYNGEE. CDR3 length: 15 residues. The germline V and J ends were trimmed by 3 bases and 5 bases, with 16 bases remaining between them. This CDR3 is CASSARDSAQDTQYF. The DNA of the CDR3 is TGTGCCAGCAGCGCCCGGGACTCTGCACAAGATACGCAGTATTTT. Looking up the rest from reference TRBV9 and TRBJ2-3 gives the full variable domain: DSGVTQTPKHLITATGQRVTLRCSPRSGDLSVYWYQQSLDQGLQFLIQYYNGEERAKGNILERFSAQQFPDLHSELNLSSLELGDSALYFCASSARDSAQDTQYFGPGTRLTVL.

J is TRBJ2-7 and V is TRBV7-9; D might be TRBD1 (5 bases). The CDR3 sequence is 12 residues long. With 4 bases removed from V and 3 bases from J, the gap between germline ends came to 7 bases. In germline, CDR1 is SEHNR, CDR2 FQNEAQ (reference sequence). The CDR3 region is CASSSQGYEQYF. The CDR3 nucleotides read TGTGCCAGCAGCTCTCAGGGCTACGAGCAGTACTTC.

This chain links TRBV30 with TRBJ2-7, with a weak D call TRBD1 (6 bases). Per germline, CDR1 GTSNPN and CDR2 SVGIG (reference sequence). The CDR3 length is 16 residues. Trimming took off 1 base at V and 3 bases at J, with 19 bases between the two ends. The CDR3 DNA follows: TGTGCCTGGAGTGACAGGGCCCCGAAGTCCCTCTACGAGCAGTACTTC. Its translation is CAWSDRAPKSLYEQYF.

The chain combines TRBV7-9 with TRBJ1-1; D possibly corresponds to TRBD1 (5 bases). The germline V gene has CDR1 SEHNR and CDR2 FQNEAQ (reference sequence). The V and J ends lost 8 bases and 0 bases respectively, with 7 bases between them. This CDR3 is 12 amino acids long. CDR3 loop: CASGAVNTEAFF. CDR3 nucleotide sequence: TGTGCCAGCGGGGCGGTGAACACTGAAGCTTTCTTT.

The chain is built from TRBV6-6 and TRBJ1-5; 7 nucleotides match TRBD1. CDR1 is MNHNY and CDR2 is SVGAGI in the germline V gene (reference sequence). This CDR3 spans 16 amino acids. The ends lost 5 bases at V and 0 bases at J; junction bases unmatched: 7. The CDR3 region is CASSLRTGYSNQPQHF. CDR3 bases: TGTGCCAGCAGTCTCCGGACAGGCTATAGCAATCAGCCCCAGCATTTT.